The T cell receptor beta chain described here comes from a study of CD8+ T cells in alopecia areata. Findings and caveats of the study: Scalp samples also yield sequences from resident alphabeta T cells of normal skin.

As the sequencing template, cDNA was produced by extracting RNA and reverse transcribing it. Clones were sequenced by immunoSEQ multiplex PCR, and TCRdb holds only the in-frame ones, with some missing. Of roughly 140,000 clones listed, 50% to 65% are singletons. V gave up 0 bases and J gave up 6 bases, with 6 bases separating them. CDR1 SGHDT and CDR2 YYEEEE come from the germline V gene. The CDR3 consists of 12 residues. Those with alopecia areata gave lesional scalp punch biopsies and peripheral blood. Note on this clone: Its antigen is undetermined.

This receptor was obtained from a human donor with alopecia areata. The chain couples TRBV5-6 to TRBJ1-1; D gene ambiguous. The source was CD8+ T cells sorted from blood, collected at week 0. This CDR3 is CASSLESAEAFF. The DNA for the CDR3 is TGTGCCAGCAGCTTGGAGTCAGCTGAAGCTTTCTTT.